The clone carrying this T cell receptor (beta chain) was counted once. Antigen unknown. This entry comes from a study of PD-L1 blockade in urothelial cancer. Study summary: Bladder-origin urothelial cancer in males covered twenty-five of 29 patients. There were a median of approximately 140,000 T cells in blood samples.

Time point noted: peripheral blood 6 weeks after treatment start. Patients' urothelial carcinoma was locally advanced or metastatic. The repertoire was sequenced with immunoSEQ multiplex PCR; TCRdb's copy has only in-frame clones and lacks some. This repertoire shows tens of thousands of clones, roughly 90% found once; its top ten account for around 0.9%. General study results and limits: Tumor-associated TCR clones expanded more in blood at 3 weeks in patients with durable benefit.

V dropped 0 bases and J dropped 7 bases, with 12 bases sitting between them. Germline V lookup: CDR1 KGHSH, CDR2 LQKENI. This CDR3 is 15 amino acids long. V and J are TRBV18 and TRBJ1-4; D is uncertain. The material sequenced was PBMCs, taken around atezolizumab (anti-PD-L1) treatment. The clonotype originates from an elderly woman with urothelial cancer. CDR3 protein: CASSPPSGRGEKLFF. The CDR3 DNA follows: TGTGCCAGCTCACCACCGAGTGGCCGGGGTGAAAAACTGTTTTTT.